This TCR beta chain was documented in a study of blood T cell repertoires in COVID-19. Germline V gene sequence: CDR1 KGHDR, CDR2 SFDVKD. The CDR3 consists of 13 residues. V was shortened by 2 bases and J by 5 bases, with 8 bases between the two germline ends. Here immunoSEQ multiplex PCR was the method, and the copy in TCRdb shows in-frame clones only, minus some. This table has roughly 120,000 clones, more than 75% appearing once. V and J are TRBV24-1 and TRBJ1-1, with D perhaps TRBD1 (5 bases). Sequenced input: peripheral blood. The TCR comes from a woman aged 45-65 years with acute or convalescent COVID-19. CDR3 region: CATSDSGVTEAFF. The CDR3, as DNA: TGTGCCACCAGTGATTCGGGGGTAACTGAAGCTTTCTTT.